Each of the 26 T cell receptor beta chains below was sequenced from the same sample in a study of blood T cells in healthy people across ages (dated by TCRdb to the mid-2010s). Library creation used 5' RACE. Sequenced using an Illumina HiSeq 2500. A second PCR of roughly 7 to 11 cycles was performed with a sample-barcoded 5' primer and a J-beta primer mix. TCRdb reprocessed the public reads (quality trimming at Q25 with fastp, clone calling with MiXCR) and kept in-frame beta chains. Every distinct CDR3 protein forms one entry, paired with its most common genes and DNA. The sample table shows roughly 930,000 distinct CDR3 sequences, and around 49% are seen once. The top ten clones comprise over 10% of the sample. The material sequenced was blood. The receptors stem from a young man in good health.

The V gene is TRBV6-5, the J gene TRBJ2-3; a weak D match, TRBD1 (6 bases). Trimming shortened V by 7 bases and J by 6 bases, and 20 bases separated the two germline ends. Germline-derived CDR1 and CDR2 are MNHEY and SVGAGI. CDR3 length equals 15 residues. CDR3 nucleotides: TGTGCCAGCAAGTCCCAGGGGCAAAAACAGGATACGCAGTATTTT. Its translation is CASKSQGQKQDTQYF.

V gene TRBV7-9 combines with J gene TRBJ2-3; 7 bases map to TRBD1. CDR1 is SEHNR, CDR2 FQNEAQ, per germline (reference sequence). V lost 2 bases and J lost 4; bases outside the gene matches: 12. This CDR3 comprises 17 residues. CDR3 sequence (DNA): TGTGCCAGCAGCTTAAACAGACAGGGAGTCGGATCAGATACGCAGTATTTT. It is translated as CASSLNRQGVGSDTQYF.

Comment on this clonotype: Germline is not matched at one junction end, which may reflect a read error. This chain uses TRBV6-2 or TRBV6-3 with TRBJ1-2; 7 bases are shared with TRBD1. CDR1 is MNHEY and CDR2 is SVGEGT in the germline V gene. The CDR3 contains 16 residues. Written as DNA, the CDR3 is TGTACCAGCAGTTACGCCAAAGACAGGGCACGCTATGGCTACACCTTC. Translating gives CTSSYAKDRARYGYTF.

The rearrangement links TRBV7-9 to TRBJ1-1; the match to TRBD1 covers 9 bases. CDR3 size: 16 residues. Per germline, CDR1 SEHNR and CDR2 FQNEAQ (reference sequence). V shed 2 bases, J shed 3 bases, and the junction held 7 bases outside the gene matches. This chain's CDR3 is CASSLPLRTGDTEAFF. CDR3 coding DNA: TGTGCCAGCAGCTTACCGCTTCGGACAGGGGACACTGAAGCTTTCTTT.

The chain links TRBV4-1 to TRBJ2-5; D is perhaps TRBD1 (5 bases). The germline gives CDR1 MGHRA, CDR2 YSYEKL. V was trimmed by 3 bases and J by 11 bases, leaving 19 bases between them. The CDR3 runs 14 residues. CDR3 in DNA: TGCGCCAGCAGCCACTACAATGATAGGGGTGAGCAGTACTTC. This encodes CASSHYNDRGEQYF.

J is TRBJ2-2 and V is TRBV2; D is ambiguous. The CDR3 is made up of 14 amino acids. V was clipped by 8 bases and J by 6 bases, with 16 bases between them. CDR1 and CDR2 from the germline V gene are SNHLY and FYNNEI. The CDR3 region has the DNA TGTGCCAGCCGTCCACTCCACTTGGCCGGGGAGCTGTTTTTT. Amino acids: CASRPLHLAGELFF. Using reference TRBV2 and TRBJ2-2 for the parts outside the CDR3, the full variable domain is EPEVTQTPSHQVTQMGQEVILRCVPISNHLYFYWYRQILGQKVEFLVSFYNNEISEKSEIFDDQFSVERPDGSNFTLKIRSTKLEDSAMYFCASRPLHLAGELFFGEGSRLTVL.

This clonotype appeared a few times. The V and J genes are TRBV4-1 and TRBJ1-4, with TRBD1 matching over 7 bases. V shed 3 bases, J shed 4 bases, and the junction held 2 bases outside the gene matches. The germline V gene encodes CDR1 MGHRA and CDR2 YSYEKL. This CDR3 has 14 residues. The CDR3 sequence is CASSQTGSNEKLFF. CDR3 DNA sequence: TGCGCCAGCAGCCAGACAGGGAGTAATGAAAAACTGTTTTTT.

This clonotype was counted only a few times. The chain carries TRBV5-1 and TRBJ1-1; D uncertain. The CDR3 has 10 amino acids. CDR1 SGHRS and CDR2 YFSETQ come from the germline V gene. The V end lost 8 bases, the J end lost 8 bases, and 10 bases lay between the germline ends. CDR3 sequence: CARTPWEAFF. DNA for the CDR3: TGCGCCAGAACCCCGTGGGAAGCTTTCTTT.

This clonotype occurred many times. The J gene is TRBJ2-5, the V gene TRBV11-3, with no clear D. V was shortened by 5 bases and J by 7 bases, with 14 bases between the two germline ends. Germline CDR1 and CDR2: SGHNT and YENEEA. There are 13 residues in the CDR3. CDR3 sequence: CASSGVRRATQYF. In nucleotides, the CDR3 is TGTGCCAGCAGCGGGGTACGACGGGCGACCCAGTACTTC.

This clonotype turned up a few times. CDR3: CASSEGRPVGYTF. CDR3 in DNA: TGTGCCAGCAGTGAAGGGCGGCCGGTTGGCTACACCTTC. The gene calls are TRBV6-1 and TRBJ1-2; D is unclear. The CDR3 contains 13 residues. Germline loops: CDR1 MNHNS, CDR2 SASEGT. Trimming took off 1 base at V and 7 bases at J, with 10 bases between the two ends.

This chain links TRBV12-3 or TRBV12-4 with TRBJ2-7; weak D call: TRBD2 (5 bases). V lost 6 bases to trimming and J lost 6 bases, with 12 bases between them. The CDR3 is made up of 12 amino acids. CDR3 in DNA: TGTGCCAGCAGCCCTATCCGGGGCGAGCAGTACTTC. Residues: CASSPIRGEQYF.

The chain couples TRBV29-1 to TRBJ2-3, with 9 bases fitting TRBD1. From germline, CDR1 is SQVTM and CDR2 ANQGSEA. The CDR3 totals 13 residues. The trim removed 7 bases at V and 6 bases at J, leaving 8 bases unmatched. CDR3 residues: CSGQTGGYDTQYF. CDR3 coding DNA: TGCAGCGGACAGACAGGGGGGTACGATACGCAGTATTTT.

This clonotype has a count of ten or more. The chain combines TRBV28 with TRBJ2-1; 10 nucleotides match TRBD2. The CDR3 length is 15 residues. Per germline, CDR1 MDHEN and CDR2 SYDVKM. Trimming at V came to 7 bases and at J to 4 bases, leaving 7 bases not matched to a gene. The CDR3 protein is CASTSGGRVYNEQFF. The CDR3 DNA reads as TGTGCCAGCACTAGCGGGGGACGGGTATACAATGAGCAGTTCTTC.

V is TRBV5-6 and J is TRBJ1-2; 9 bases align to TRBD1. The germline CDR1 and CDR2 sequences are SGHDT and YYEEEE. This CDR3 has 15 residues. Trimming took 7 bases from V and 4 from J; bases not matched to a gene: 11. The CDR3 DNA follows: TGTGCCAGCCGAACCTTTGGACAGGGGAGCTATGGCTACACCTTC. Translation: CASRTFGQGSYGYTF.

The rearrangement links TRBV9 to TRBJ2-3; TRBD1 matches 10 bases. V gave up 8 bases and J gave up 5 bases; unmatched junction bases: 5. The CDR3 consists of 13 residues. CDR1 SGDLS and CDR2 YYNGEE come from the germline V gene. The CDR3 sequence is CASGTGVEDTQYF. CDR3 nucleotides: TGTGCCAGTGGGACAGGGGTCGAAGATACGCAGTATTTT.

This clonotype was seen a few times. The genes are TRBV29-1 and TRBJ2-5, with D possibly being TRBD1 or TRBD2 (5 bases each). Trimming took 5 bases from V and 11 from J, leaving 21 bases between them. This CDR3 is built from 13 residues. Germline CDR1 is SQVTM and CDR2 is ANQGSEA. The CDR3 loop reads CSVCGLGEMEQYF. The CDR3 region has the DNA TGCAGCGTTTGCGGGTTGGGGGAAATGGAGCAGTACTTC.

The V call is TRBV3-1, the J call TRBJ2-4; 10 positions match TRBD2. The assigned J gene may be wrong: the sequence end matches TRBJ2-7 better. Germline-derived CDR1 and CDR2 are LGHDT and YNNKEL (reference sequence). The CDR3 is made up of 16 amino acids. DNA for the CDR3: TGTGCCAGCAGCCAAGGGGCTAGCGGGAGATTCTACGAGCAGTACTTC. It specifies CASSQGASGRFYEQYF.

The sample holds a few counts of this clonotype. The V call is TRBV20-1, the J call TRBJ2-3, with D possibly being TRBD1 (7 bases). Trimming removed 8 bases from V and 5 bases from J, with 17 bases in between. The V gene's germline CDR1 is DFQATT and CDR2 SNEGSKA (reference sequence). The CDR3 length is 13 residues. CDR3 coding DNA: TGCAGTCGCGGGACAGCCTTTTTAGATACGCAGTATTTT. This gives the protein CSRGTAFLDTQYF.

In its sample, this clonotype was seen a few times. The chain couples TRBV12-3 or TRBV12-4 to TRBJ1-2; D is uncertain. The CDR3 is 14 amino acids. Trimming took 0 bases from V and 7 from J, leaving 12 bases between them. Here the CDR3 DNA reads TGTGCCAGCAGTTTAGCGTCAGGTTCCCCTGGCTACACCTTC. This sequence encodes CASSLASGSPGYTF.

In this sample, this clonotype turned up a few times. This chain joins TRBV20-1 and TRBJ2-5; maybe TRBD1 (5 bases). The length of the CDR3 is 12 residues. The germline CDR1 and CDR2 sequences are DFQATT and SNEGSKA (reference sequence). V gave up 4 bases and J gave up 1 base, with 7 bases separating them. CDR3 protein: CSATDTQETQYF. In nucleotides, the CDR3 is TGCAGTGCTACGGACACCCAAGAGACCCAGTACTTC.

This rearrangement joins TRBV7-3 to TRBJ1-5; TRBD1 matches at 7 bases. Trimming removed 4 bases from V and 3 bases from J; junction bases left unmatched: 12. Germline V gene lookup returns CDR1 SGHTA and CDR2 FQGTGA. The CDR3 length is 17 residues. The CDR3: CASSSESHDRDNQPQHF. Here the CDR3 DNA reads TGTGCCAGCAGCTCGGAATCCCACGACAGGGACAATCAGCCCCAGCATTTT.

This chain links TRBV6-2 or TRBV6-3 with TRBJ2-5, with 10 bases lining up with TRBD2. Losses at the gene ends were 4 bases for V and 4 bases for J; bases not matched to a gene: 6. The CDR3 extends over 15 amino acids. The germline V gene has CDR1 MNHEY and CDR2 SVGEGT. Here the CDR3 reads CASSSSGGVTETQYF. As DNA, the CDR3 is TGTGCCAGCAGTTCTAGCGGGGGCGTCACAGAGACCCAGTACTTC.

This clonotype has only a few counts. The gene calls are TRBV29-1 and TRBJ2-1; unclear D gene. This CDR3 is 13 amino acids long. CDR1 SQVTM and CDR2 ANQGSEA come from the germline V gene. Trimming shortened V by 5 bases and J by 4 bases, and 12 bases separated the two germline ends. The CDR3 region is CSVKTRLYNEQFF. The CDR3 nucleotides are TGCAGCGTTAAAACTCGGCTTTACAATGAGCAGTTCTTC.

This clonotype was recorded once. One base away lies a much larger clone, so this may be a sequencing read error. The rearrangement joins TRBV6-2 or TRBV6-3 to TRBJ1-6; unclear D gene. The V gene's germline CDR1 is MNHEY and CDR2 SVGEGT. This CDR3 is built from 19 residues. The CDR3 spells CVSSYERGRRTSYNSPLHF. The CDR3 DNA is TGTGTCAGCAGTTACGAAAGAGGACGTCGGACCTCCTATAATTCACCCCTCCACTTT.

The rearrangement joins TRBV2 to TRBJ2-1, with 7 bases identical to TRBD2. V lost 9 bases, J lost 4 bases, and 12 bases stayed unmatched. This CDR3 is 15 amino acids long. CDR1 and CDR2 (germline): SNHLY, FYNNEI. This CDR3 is CASPSGLVGYNEQFF. DNA for the CDR3: TGTGCCAGTCCGTCTGGACTAGTGGGATACAATGAGCAGTTCTTC.

The V call is TRBV28, the J call TRBJ2-7; perhaps TRBD2 as D (5 bases). Germline assignment: CDR1 MDHEN and CDR2 SYDVKM. The CDR3 covers 13 residues. V was shortened by 3 bases and J by 5 bases, with 11 bases between the two germline ends. The CDR3 sequence: CASSFLASDEQYF. CDR3 nucleotides: TGTGCCAGCAGTTTCCTAGCCAGCGACGAGCAGTACTTC.